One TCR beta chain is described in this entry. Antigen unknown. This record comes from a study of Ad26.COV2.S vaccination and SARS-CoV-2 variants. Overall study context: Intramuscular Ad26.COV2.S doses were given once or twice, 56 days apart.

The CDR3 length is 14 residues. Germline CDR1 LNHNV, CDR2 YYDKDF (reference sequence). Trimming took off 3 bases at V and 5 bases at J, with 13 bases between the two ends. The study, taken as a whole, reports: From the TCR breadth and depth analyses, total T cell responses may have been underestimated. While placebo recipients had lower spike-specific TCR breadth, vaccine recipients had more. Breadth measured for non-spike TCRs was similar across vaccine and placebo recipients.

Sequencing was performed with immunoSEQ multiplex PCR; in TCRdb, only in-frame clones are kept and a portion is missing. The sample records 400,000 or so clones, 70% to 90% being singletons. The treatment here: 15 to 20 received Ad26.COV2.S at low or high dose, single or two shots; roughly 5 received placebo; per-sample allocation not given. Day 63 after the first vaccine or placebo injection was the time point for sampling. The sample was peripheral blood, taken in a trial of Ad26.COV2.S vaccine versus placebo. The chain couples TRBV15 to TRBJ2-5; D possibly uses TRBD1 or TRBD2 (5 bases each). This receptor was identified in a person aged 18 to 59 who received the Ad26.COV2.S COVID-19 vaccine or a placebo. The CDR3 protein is CATSRRGEGETQYF. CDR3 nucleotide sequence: TGTGCCACCAGCAGGAGGGGAGAGGGGGAGACCCAGTACTTC.